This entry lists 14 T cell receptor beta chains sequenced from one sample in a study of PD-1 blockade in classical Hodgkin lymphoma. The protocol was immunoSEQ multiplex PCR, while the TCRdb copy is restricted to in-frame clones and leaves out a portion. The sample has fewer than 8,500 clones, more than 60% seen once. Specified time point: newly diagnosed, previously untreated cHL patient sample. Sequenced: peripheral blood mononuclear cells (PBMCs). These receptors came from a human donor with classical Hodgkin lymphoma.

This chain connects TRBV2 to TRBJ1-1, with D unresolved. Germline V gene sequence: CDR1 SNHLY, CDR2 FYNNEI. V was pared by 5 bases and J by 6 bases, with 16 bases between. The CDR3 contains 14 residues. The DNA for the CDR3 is TGTGCCAGCAGTTACGAGGGCGCGGGATCTGAAGCTTTCTTT. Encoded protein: CASSYEGAGSEAFF.

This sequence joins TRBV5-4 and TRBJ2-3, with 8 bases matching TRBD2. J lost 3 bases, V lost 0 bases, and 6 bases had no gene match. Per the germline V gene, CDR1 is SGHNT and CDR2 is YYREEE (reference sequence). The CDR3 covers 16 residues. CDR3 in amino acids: CASSLGRGGGTDTQYF. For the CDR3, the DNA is TGTGCCAGCAGCTTGGGCCGGGGGGGTGGAACAGATACGCAGTATTTT.

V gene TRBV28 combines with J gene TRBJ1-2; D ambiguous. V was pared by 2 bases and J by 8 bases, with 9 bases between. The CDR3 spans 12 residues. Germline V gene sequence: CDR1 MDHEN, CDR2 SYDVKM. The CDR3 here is CASSLMGRGYTF. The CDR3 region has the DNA TGTGCCAGCAGTTTAATGGGCCGGGGCTACACCTTC.

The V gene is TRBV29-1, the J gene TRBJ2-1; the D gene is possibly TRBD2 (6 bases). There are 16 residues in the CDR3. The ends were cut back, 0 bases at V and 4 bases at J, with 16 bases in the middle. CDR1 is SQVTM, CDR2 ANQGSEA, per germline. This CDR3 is CSVEDRAAGRYNEQFF. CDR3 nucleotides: TGCAGCGTTGAAGATCGGGCGGCAGGGAGGTACAATGAGCAGTTCTTC.

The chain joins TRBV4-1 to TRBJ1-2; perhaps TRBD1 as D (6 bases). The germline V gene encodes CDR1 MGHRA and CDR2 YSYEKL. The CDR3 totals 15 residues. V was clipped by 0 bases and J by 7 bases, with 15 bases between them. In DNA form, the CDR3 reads TGCGCCAGCAGCCAAGAGTATACAGGGATCAGTGGCTACACCTTC. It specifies CASSQEYTGISGYTF.

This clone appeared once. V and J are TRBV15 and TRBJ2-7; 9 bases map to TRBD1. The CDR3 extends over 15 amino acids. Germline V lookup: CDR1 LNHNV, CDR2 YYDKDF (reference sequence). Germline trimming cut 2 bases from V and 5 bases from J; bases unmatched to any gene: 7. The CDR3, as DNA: TGTGCCACCAGCAGATTACCGGGACAGGGCCACGAGCAGTACTTC. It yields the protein CATSRLPGQGHEQYF. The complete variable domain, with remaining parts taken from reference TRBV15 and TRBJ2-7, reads DAMVIQNPRYQVTQFGKPVTLSCSQTLNHNVMYWYQQKSSQAPKLLFHYYDKDFNNEADTPDNFQSRRPNTSFCFLDIRSPGLGDTAMYLCATSRLPGQGHEQYFGPGTRLTVT.

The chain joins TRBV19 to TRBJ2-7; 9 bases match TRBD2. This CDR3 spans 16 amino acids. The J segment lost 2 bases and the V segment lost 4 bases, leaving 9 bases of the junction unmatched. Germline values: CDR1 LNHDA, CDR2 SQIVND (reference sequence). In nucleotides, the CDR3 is TGTGCCAGTAGTACCCAGCGGGGGGCGCACCCCTACGAGCAGTACTTC. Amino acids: CASSTQRGAHPYEQYF.

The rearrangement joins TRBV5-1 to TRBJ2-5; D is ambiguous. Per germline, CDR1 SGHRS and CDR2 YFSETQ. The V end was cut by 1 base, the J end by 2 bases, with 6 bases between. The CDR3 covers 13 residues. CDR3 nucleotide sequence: TGCGCCAGCAGCTTGTATCTTCAAGAGACCCAGTACTTC. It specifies CASSLYLQETQYF.

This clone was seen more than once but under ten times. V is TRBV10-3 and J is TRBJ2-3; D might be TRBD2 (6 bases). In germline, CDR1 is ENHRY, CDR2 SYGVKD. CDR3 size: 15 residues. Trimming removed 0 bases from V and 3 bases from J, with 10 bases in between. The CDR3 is CAISESEEGTDTQYF. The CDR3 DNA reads TGTGCCATCAGTGAGTCGGAGGAGGGGACAGATACGCAGTATTTT.

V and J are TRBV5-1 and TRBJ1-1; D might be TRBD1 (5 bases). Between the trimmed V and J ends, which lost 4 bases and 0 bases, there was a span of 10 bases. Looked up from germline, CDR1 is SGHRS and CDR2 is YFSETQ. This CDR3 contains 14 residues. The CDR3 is CASSPDSMNTEAFF. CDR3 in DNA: TGCGCCAGCAGCCCAGACAGCATGAACACTGAAGCTTTCTTT.

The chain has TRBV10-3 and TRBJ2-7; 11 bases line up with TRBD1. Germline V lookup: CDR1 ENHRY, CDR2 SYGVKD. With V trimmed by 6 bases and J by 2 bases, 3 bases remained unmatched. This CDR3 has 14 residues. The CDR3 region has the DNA TGTGCCATCAGCCCGGGACAGGGGGCCTACGAGCAGTACTTC. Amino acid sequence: CAISPGQGAYEQYF.

CDR3: CASSLAGFPDTQYF. The DNA of the CDR3 is TGTGCCAGCAGCTTGGCGGGTTTCCCAGATACGCAGTATTTT. The chain links TRBV5-4 to TRBJ2-3; D remains unclear. The CDR3 covers 14 residues. With 0 bases removed from V and 4 bases from J, the gap between germline ends came to 9 bases. CDR1 is SGHNT and CDR2 is YYREEE in the germline V gene (reference sequence).

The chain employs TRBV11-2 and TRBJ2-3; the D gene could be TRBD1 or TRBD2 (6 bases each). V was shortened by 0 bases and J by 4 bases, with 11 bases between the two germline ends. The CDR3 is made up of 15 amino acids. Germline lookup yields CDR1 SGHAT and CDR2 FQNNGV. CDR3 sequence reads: CASSLDLGGPDTQYF. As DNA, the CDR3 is TGTGCCAGCAGCTTAGATTTGGGGGGCCCAGATACGCAGTATTTT.

The CDR3, as DNA: TGTGCCAGCCGGTCAGGACCCGTCTCCGAGCAGTACTTC. It encodes CASRSGPVSEQYF. This chain uses TRBV2 with TRBJ2-7; D uncertain. Trimming took 8 bases from V and 6 from J, leaving 17 bases between them. The CDR3 is 13 amino acids. CDR1 and CDR2 (germline): SNHLY, FYNNEI.